This T cell receptor (beta chain) was found in a study of CXCR3-negative and CXCR3-positive naive CD8 T cells. Germline CDR1 MNHEY, CDR2 SVGEGT. The CDR3 totals 18 residues. cDNA libraries for TRB were generated by 5' RACE incorporating UMI labels. TCRdb reprocessed the 5' RACE reads, keeping one entry per CDR3 protein, no DNA. The table for this sample gives fewer than 80,000 distinct CDR3 sequences. The sequence was obtained from a human donor in good health. Some clones in this sample may be carry-over from other donors' samples. The sample taken for sequencing was naive CXCR3- CD8+ T cells from blood. Documented subset: CD45RO-CCR7+CD27+CD95- naive CD8+ T cells lacking CXCR3 (TNR3-). The chain recombines TRBV6-2 or TRBV6-3 with TRBJ2-3; as DNA is missing, the TRBD2 call by TCRdb cannot be tested. CDR3 protein: CASSYSTRLAGSTDTQYF.